The following is a TCR beta chain sequence with its context. Patients from Seattle were sampled longitudinally, starting during active infection. The data were taken from a study of blood T cell repertoires in COVID-19. Study summary: The origin of the acute and convalescent COVID-19 samples was the United States, Italy and Spain. In each case, the material was cDNA or gDNA derived from T cells, B-cell-depleted T cells, or PBMCs.

This CDR3 region has 15 residues. The J segment lost 5 bases and the V segment lost 3 bases, leaving 7 bases of the junction unmatched. The V gene's germline CDR1 is LNHNV and CDR2 YYDKDF (reference sequence). As handled by the study authors: The authors estimated nucleated cell counts from reference gene primer amplification. Profiling relied on immunoSEQ multiplex PCR, and the TCRdb table lists in-frame clones only, not all of them. V and J calls and clone size come straight from that table; D and trimming were deduced from the DNA. The data contain fewer than 350,000 clones, around nine tenths of them singletons.

The rearrangement links TRBV15 to TRBJ1-5, with 7 bases identical to TRBD1. The sample was peripheral blood. This TCR came from a woman aged 25 to 39 with COVID-19, enrolled during active disease. The CDR3 DNA follows: TGTGCCACCAGCAGGACAGGGCTTAAGGATCAGCCCCAGCATTTT. The encoded protein is CATSRTGLKDQPQHF.